Each of the 30 T cell receptor beta chains below was sequenced from the same sample in a study of T cells expressing NK-cell markers. TCRdb reprocessed the 5' RACE reads; each CDR3 protein has one entry and no DNA is given. The repertoire table contains 350,000 to 450,000 distinct CDR3 sequences. The specimen was blood T cells: a sorted CD56 or NKG2C T cell subset, CD4+ or CD8+ T cells, or bulk PBMC T cells (not recorded which). The origin of the receptors is a man aged 18-75 years in good health.

V and J are TRBV5-6 and TRBJ2-4; no DNA is available, so the TRBD1 call from TCRdb remains unchecked. The CDR3 runs to 13 residues. CDR1 and CDR2 from the germline V gene are SGHDT and YYEEEE. The CDR3 protein is CASSLLGGNIQYF.

This rearrangement joins TRBV29-1 to TRBJ2-1; as DNA is missing, the TRBD1 call by TCRdb cannot be tested. Germline V gene sequence: CDR1 SQVTM, CDR2 ANQGSEA. The CDR3 covers 13 residues. CDR3 amino acids: CSASGSGYNEQFF.

V and J are TRBV7-8 and TRBJ2-5; the D gene TCRdb calls, TRBD2, cannot be checked with no DNA. The CDR3 has 12 amino acids. CDR1 SGHVS and CDR2 FQNEAQ come from the germline V gene. The CDR3 reads CASSRASETQYF. The complete variable domain, with remaining parts taken from reference TRBV7-8 and TRBJ2-5, reads GAGVSQSPRYKVAKRGQDVALRCDPISGHVSLFWYQQALGQGPEFLTYFQNEAQLDKSGLPSDRFFAERPEGSVSTLKIQRTQQEDSAVYLCASSRASETQYFGPGTRLLVL.

The gene calls are TRBV3-1 and TRBJ1-1. From germline, CDR1 is LGHDT and CDR2 YNNKEL (reference sequence). The CDR3 consists of 13 residues. The CDR3 loop reads CASSYRSRTEAFF.

This chain joins TRBV7-2 and TRBJ2-7; checking the TCRdb D call of TRBD2 is not possible without DNA. The CDR3 runs to 13 residues. CDR1 and CDR2 from the germline V gene are SGHTA and FQGNSA. The CDR3 loop is CASRLNPSAEQYF.

The V gene is TRBV5-1, the J gene TRBJ2-2; the D call of TRBD1 rests on TCRdb alone, since no DNA is present to check it. This CDR3 has 14 residues. Germline CDR1 and CDR2: SGHRS and YFSETQ. CDR3 amino acids: CASSLGQVEGELFF.

The V and J genes are TRBV24-1 and TRBJ2-5; TCRdb designates TRBD1, a call that cannot be tested without DNA. The CDR3 runs 15 residues. From germline, CDR1 is KGHDR and CDR2 SFDVKD. CDR3 sequence: CATSDARGREETQYF.

The chain recombines TRBV6-5 with TRBJ2-5; TCRdb picks TRBD2, but there is no DNA to check that call. Germline assignment: CDR1 MNHEY and CDR2 SVGAGI. The CDR3 loop spans 16 amino acids. CDR3 sequence reads: CASSSSLRAAQETQYF.

The rearrangement uses TRBV2 and TRBJ1-6. Germline CDR1 SNHLY, CDR2 FYNNEI. CDR3 length: 14 amino acids. The CDR3: CASSRQPNNSPLHF.

The rearrangement uses TRBV4-1 and TRBJ2-7; without DNA, the TCRdb call of TRBD1 cannot be checked. This CDR3 contains 16 residues. Germline values: CDR1 MGHRA, CDR2 YSYEKL. CDR3 loop: CASSQKQGADPYEQYF.

V usage is TRBV5-1 and J usage is TRBJ2-1; with no DNA, the TCRdb D assignment of TRBD2 cannot be verified. This CDR3 has 17 amino acids. The V gene's germline CDR1 is SGHRS and CDR2 YFSETQ. The CDR3 here is CASSGGPGRGGDNEQFF.

V usage is TRBV3-1 and J usage is TRBJ2-6; absent DNA, TCRdb's TRBD1 call cannot be checked. CDR1 and CDR2 from the germline V gene are LGHDT and YNNKEL (reference sequence). The CDR3 runs to 15 residues. This CDR3 is CASRPGRAGANVLTF.

This chain joins TRBV2 and TRBJ2-3; TCRdb's D gene call, TRBD2, goes unchecked for lack of DNA. This CDR3 spans 13 amino acids. Germline CDR1 SNHLY, CDR2 FYNNEI. The CDR3 loop reads CASPGTLTDTQYF.

The chain has TRBV6-1 and TRBJ2-2; TCRdb's D call of TRBD2 is untestable without DNA. The CDR3 has 15 amino acids. Germline V gene lookup returns CDR1 MNHNS and CDR2 SASEGT. CDR3 sequence: CASIPTGRGTGELFF.

J is TRBJ2-1 and V is TRBV24-1; absent DNA, TCRdb's TRBD1 call cannot be checked. The germline V gene has CDR1 KGHDR and CDR2 SFDVKD. CDR3 length equals 14 residues. This CDR3 reads CATRQKSSYNEQFF.

The rearrangement joins TRBV5-1 to TRBJ2-1. This CDR3 has 16 amino acids. Germline loops: CDR1 SGHRS, CDR2 YFSETQ. The CDR3 is CASSLEFAGRPNEQFF.

This chain uses TRBV7-2 with TRBJ1-6; TCRdb designates TRBD1, a call that cannot be tested without DNA. The CDR3 length is 17 residues. Per the germline V gene, CDR1 is SGHTA and CDR2 is FQGNSA. This CDR3 reads CASSLGRTGGVNSPLHF.

The genes are TRBV7-2 and TRBJ1-2. The CDR3 loop spans 15 amino acids. The germline CDR1 and CDR2 sequences are SGHTA and FQGNSA. CDR3 amino acids: CASSLAGGTAYGYTF.

This chain links TRBV6-2 or TRBV6-3 with TRBJ2-1. The CDR3 sequence is 13 residues long. Germline values: CDR1 MNHEY, CDR2 SVGEGT. The CDR3 reads CASSSESYNEQFF.

The chain is built from TRBV9 and TRBJ1-4; TCRdb proposes TRBD1, but this gene call is untestable without DNA. Germline V gives CDR1 SGDLS, CDR2 YYNGEE. The CDR3 has 14 amino acids. The CDR3 region is CASSAGQGVEKLFF.

V gene TRBV19 combines with J gene TRBJ1-2; TCRdb returns TRBD1, unconfirmable since there is no DNA. Germline loops: CDR1 LNHDA, CDR2 SQIVND (reference sequence). CDR3 size: 12 residues. The CDR3: CASSMGGSGYTF.

The rearrangement links TRBV5-1 to TRBJ1-1; TCRdb reports TRBD1, a call that lacks DNA to check it against. The germline V gene has CDR1 SGHRS and CDR2 YFSETQ. The CDR3 has 15 residues. CDR3 sequence: CASSENRGRVTEAFF.

V gene TRBV20-1 combines with J gene TRBJ2-3; TCRdb gives TRBD1 as the D gene, but with no DNA this cannot be confirmed. CDR3 size: 15 residues. Per germline, CDR1 DFQATT and CDR2 SNEGSKA (reference sequence). The CDR3 spells CSAGVSSGAAGTQYF.

The chain joins TRBV6-2 or TRBV6-3 to TRBJ2-1; TCRdb lists TRBD1, though no DNA is available to test this call. The length of the CDR3 is 19 residues. Germline CDR1 reads MNHEY; CDR2 reads SVGEGT. The CDR3 is CASSNLRGVGTGRLNEQFF.

The chain carries TRBV6-5 and TRBJ2-7; TCRdb calls TRBD1, which cannot be checked without DNA. The CDR3 consists of 14 residues. From germline, CDR1 is MNHEY and CDR2 SVGAGI. The CDR3 spells CASSYFGAELQQYF.

The V call is TRBV20-1, the J call TRBJ1-6; the TCRdb call, TRBD1, lacks DNA for checking. The CDR3 runs to 13 residues. Germline lookup yields CDR1 DFQATT and CDR2 SNEGSKA (reference sequence). The chain's CDR3 is CSAGTGGGSPLHF.

The chain uses TRBV11-3 and TRBJ1-6. This CDR3 is 13 amino acids long. Germline-derived CDR1 and CDR2 are SGHNT and YENEEA. CDR3 loop: CASSLGLYSPLHF. Supplemented by reference TRBV11-3 and TRBJ1-6, the full variable domain reads EAGVVQSPRYKIIEKKQPVAFWCNPISGHNTLYWYLQNLGQGPELLIRYENEEAVDDSQLPKDRFSAERLKGVDSTLKIQPAELGDSAVYLCASSLGLYSPLHFGNGTRLTVT.

V usage is TRBV7-9 and J usage is TRBJ2-1; TCRdb picks TRBD1, but there is no DNA to check that call. This CDR3 comprises 15 residues. CDR1 and CDR2 (germline): SEHNR, FQNEAQ (reference sequence). This chain's CDR3 is CASRPGQGGYNEQFF.

The rearrangement joins TRBV6-5 to TRBJ1-1; the TCRdb D gene call, TRBD1, has no DNA to confirm it. CDR3 size: 14 residues. Per the germline V gene, CDR1 is MNHEY and CDR2 is SVGAGI. CDR3 region: CASSYTGGGTEAFF.

The rearrangement joins TRBV11-2 to TRBJ2-1; lacking DNA, the TRBD2 call made by TCRdb goes unchecked. The CDR3 sequence is 18 residues long. Germline V gene lookup returns CDR1 SGHAT and CDR2 FQNNGV. The CDR3 reads CASSLSGGAKSSYNEQFF.